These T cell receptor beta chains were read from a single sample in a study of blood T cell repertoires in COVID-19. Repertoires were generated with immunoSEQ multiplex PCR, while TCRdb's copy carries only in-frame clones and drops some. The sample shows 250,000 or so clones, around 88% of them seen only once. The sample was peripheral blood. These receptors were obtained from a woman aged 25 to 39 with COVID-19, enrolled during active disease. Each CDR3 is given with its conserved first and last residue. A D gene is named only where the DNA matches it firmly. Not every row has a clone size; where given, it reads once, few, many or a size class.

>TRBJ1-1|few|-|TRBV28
TGTGCCAGCAGTTTATTTCGGGGGACTCGAGCTTTCTTT
CASSLFRGTRAFF
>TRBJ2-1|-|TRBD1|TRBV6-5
TGTGCCAGCAGTTATAATCGGGACAGGGCTTACAATGAGCAGTTCTTC
CASSYNRDRAYNEQFF
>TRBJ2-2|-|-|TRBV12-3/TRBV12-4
TGTGCCAGCAGTTACACATTGACCGGGGAGCTGTTTTTT
CASSYTLTGELFF
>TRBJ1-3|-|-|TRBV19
TGTGCCAGCCTCGAGCGTAACACCATATATTTT
CASLERNTIYF
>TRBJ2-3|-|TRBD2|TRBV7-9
TGTGCCAGCAGAACTAGCGGGAGGGCCCGGGCGAGCACAGATACGCAGTATTTT
CASRTSGRARASTDTQYF
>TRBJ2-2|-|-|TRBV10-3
TGTGCCATCAGCGACGGTAGCGGAACCGGGGAGCTGTTTTTT
CAISDGSGTGELFF
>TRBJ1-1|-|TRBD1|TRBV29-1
TGCAGCGCCGACAGGGACCTAAACACTGAAGCTTTCTTT
CSADRDLNTEAFF
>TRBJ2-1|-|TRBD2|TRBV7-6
TGTGCCAGCAGCGGAACGGGACTAGCGGGAGTCGGTGAGCAGTTCTTC
CASSGTGLAGVGEQFF
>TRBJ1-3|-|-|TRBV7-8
TGTGCCAGCAGCTTAGGGGCGTTTACGGGGGGAAACACCATATATTTT
CASSLGAFTGGNTIYF
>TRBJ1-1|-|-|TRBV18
TGTGCCAGCTCCCCCGTGGGGGGGAACACTGAAGCTTTCTTT
CASSPVGGNTEAFF
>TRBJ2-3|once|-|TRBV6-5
TGTGCCAGCAGTCTGAGGGATACAGATACGCAGTATTTT
CASSLRDTDTQYF
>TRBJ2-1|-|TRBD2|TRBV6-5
TGTGCCAGCAGTTACTTGCCGGCGGGGGGAAATGAGCAGTTCTTC
CASSYLPAGGNEQFF
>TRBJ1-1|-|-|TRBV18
TGTGCCAGCACCCGGGACAACCCGGGAGGATTCATGAACACTGAAGCTTTCTTT
CASTRDNPGGFMNTEAFF
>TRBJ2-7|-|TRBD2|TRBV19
TGTGCCAGTAGTATAGTACAGGCGGGGGTCTACGAGCAGTACTTC
CASSIVQAGVYEQYF
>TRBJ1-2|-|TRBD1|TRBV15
TGTGCCACCAGCAGGAGTGGGACAGGGGGAAATGGCTACACCTTC
CATSRSGTGGNGYTF
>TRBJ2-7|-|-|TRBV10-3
TGTGCCATCAGCCGCGGGATGACCTACGAGCAGTACTTC
CAISRGMTYEQYF
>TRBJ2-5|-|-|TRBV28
TGTGCCAGCAGTTTTGGCGGGTACCAAGAGACCCAGTACTTC
CASSFGGYQETQYF
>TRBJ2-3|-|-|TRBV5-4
TGTGCCAGCAGCTTCTTCCCTTCCGTTCCAGATACGCAGTATTTT
CASSFFPSVPDTQYF
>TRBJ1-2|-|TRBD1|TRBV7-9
TGTGCCAGCAGCCCGGGGGCAGGGGGAGACTATGGCTACACCTTC
CASSPGAGGDYGYTF
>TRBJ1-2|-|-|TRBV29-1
TGCAGCGTTCAGGGGATCGGCTATGGCTACACCTTC
CSVQGIGYGYTF
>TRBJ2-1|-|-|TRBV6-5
TGTGCCAGCAGACCCGGGGCCTACAATGAGCAGTTCTTC
CASRPGAYNEQFF
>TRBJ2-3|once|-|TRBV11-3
TGTGCCAGCAGCTTAGGACGGGGGTCAGATACGCAGTATTTT
CASSLGRGSDTQYF